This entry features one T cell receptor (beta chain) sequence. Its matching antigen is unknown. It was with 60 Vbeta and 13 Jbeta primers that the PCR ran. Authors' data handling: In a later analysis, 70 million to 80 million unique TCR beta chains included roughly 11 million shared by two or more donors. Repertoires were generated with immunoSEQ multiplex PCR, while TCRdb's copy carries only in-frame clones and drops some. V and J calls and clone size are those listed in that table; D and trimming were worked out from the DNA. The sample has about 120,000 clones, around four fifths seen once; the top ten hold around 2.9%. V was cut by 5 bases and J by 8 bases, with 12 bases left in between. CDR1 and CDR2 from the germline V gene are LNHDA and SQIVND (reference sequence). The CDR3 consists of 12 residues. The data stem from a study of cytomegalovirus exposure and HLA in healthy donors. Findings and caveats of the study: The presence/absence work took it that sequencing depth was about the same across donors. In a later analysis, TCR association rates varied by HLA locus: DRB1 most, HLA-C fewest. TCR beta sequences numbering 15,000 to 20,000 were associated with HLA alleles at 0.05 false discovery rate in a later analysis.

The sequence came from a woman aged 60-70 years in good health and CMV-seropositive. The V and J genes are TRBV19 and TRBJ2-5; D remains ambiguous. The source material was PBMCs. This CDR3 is CASSAGPSTQYF. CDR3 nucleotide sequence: TGTGCCAGTAGTGCTGGGCCTTCCACCCAGTACTTC.